This T cell receptor (beta chain) was captured in a study of glioma-infiltrating T cells after dendritic cell vaccination. The time point: after dendritic cell vaccination, including at tumor progression/relapse. The V and J ends lost 4 bases and 4 bases respectively, with 14 bases between them. This CDR3 has 15 amino acids. CDR1 SGHTS and CDR2 YDEGEE come from the germline V gene. TCRdb's table, derived via immunoSEQ multiplex PCR, lists solely in-frame clones and lacks some. The table includes almost 90,000 clones, 83% detected once. The material sequenced was blood, taken after dendritic cell vaccination. This clonotype was obtained from a human donor with glioblastoma. The V and J genes are TRBV5-8 and TRBJ1-4; tentatively, D is TRBD1 (5 bases). CDR3 loop: CASSVLPRDNEKLFF. As DNA, the CDR3 is TGTGCCAGCAGCGTCTTGCCCAGGGATAATGAAAAACTGTTTTTT.